The entry below gives a single TCR beta chain sequence along with its context. This specimen comes from a study of cytomegalovirus exposure and HLA in healthy donors. The V end was cut by 4 bases, the J end by 2 bases, with 20 bases between. CDR1 is GTSNPN and CDR2 is SVGIG in the germline V gene (reference sequence). The CDR3 is made up of 16 amino acids. The PCR used 60 Vbeta and 13 Jbeta primers. Only in-frame clones appear in the TCRdb table, and some are missing; sequencing was by immunoSEQ multiplex PCR. This sample's clone table lists about 120,000 clones. The sequence was obtained from a man between 40 and 49 years old in good health and CMV-seropositive. V usage is TRBV30 and J usage is TRBJ1-2; D gene ambiguous. The source material was PBMCs. CDR3 protein: CAWNVPPPPRNYGYTF. The CDR3 nucleotides read TGTGCCTGGAACGTTCCCCCACCGCCGCGGAACTATGGCTACACCTTC.